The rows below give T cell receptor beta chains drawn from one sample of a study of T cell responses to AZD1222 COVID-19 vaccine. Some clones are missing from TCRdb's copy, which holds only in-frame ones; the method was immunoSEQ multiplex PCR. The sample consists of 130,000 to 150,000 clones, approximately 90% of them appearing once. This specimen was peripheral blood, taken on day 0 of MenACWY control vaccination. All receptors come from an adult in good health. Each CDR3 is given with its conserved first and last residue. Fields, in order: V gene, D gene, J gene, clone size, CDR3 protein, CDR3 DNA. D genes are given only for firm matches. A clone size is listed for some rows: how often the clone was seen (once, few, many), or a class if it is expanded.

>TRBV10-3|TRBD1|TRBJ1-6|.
CAISARDRDRNSPLHF
TGTGCCATCAGTGCCCGGGACAGGGATCGTAATTCACCCCTCCACTTT
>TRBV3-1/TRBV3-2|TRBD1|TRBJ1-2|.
CASSPRAGGIRYTF
TGTGCCAGCAGCCCCAGGGCAGGGGGGATTCGCTACACCTTC
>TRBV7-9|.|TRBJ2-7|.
CASSPVFVEQYF
TGTGCCAGCAGCCCGGTTTTTGTCGAGCAGTACTTC
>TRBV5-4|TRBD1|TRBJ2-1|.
CASAARDRGYNEQFF
TGTGCCAGCGCGGCCCGGGACAGGGGCTACAATGAGCAGTTCTTC
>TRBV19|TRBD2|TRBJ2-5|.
CASSTSGQETQYF
TGTGCCAGCTCGACTAGCGGCCAAGAGACCCAGTACTTC
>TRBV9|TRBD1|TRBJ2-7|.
CASSPSDRAAYEQYF
TGTGCCAGCAGCCCGTCGGACAGGGCGGCCTACGAGCAGTACTTC
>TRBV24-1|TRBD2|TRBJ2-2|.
CATSDMGGSRTGELFF
TGTGCCACCAGTGACATGGGCGGGAGTAGGACCGGGGAGCTGTTTTTT
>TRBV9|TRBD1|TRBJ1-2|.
CASNREFPRTGTDYGYTF
TGTGCCAGCAACCGAGAGTTTCCCCGGACAGGGACGGACTATGGCTACACCTTC
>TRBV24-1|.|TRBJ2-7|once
CATQGVGTSYEQYF
TGTGCCACCCAGGGAGTGGGGACGTCCTACGAGCAGTACTTC
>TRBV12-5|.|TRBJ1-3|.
CASGWGGAGNTIYF
TGTGCTAGTGGTTGGGGCGGCGCTGGAAACACCATATATTTT
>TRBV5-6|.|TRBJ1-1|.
CASSSGLNTEAFF
TGTGCCAGCAGCTCCGGTCTGAACACTGAAGCTTTCTTT
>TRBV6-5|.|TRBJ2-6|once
CASSPPGANVLTF
TGTGCCAGCAGTCCCCCGGGGGCCAACGTCCTGACTTTC
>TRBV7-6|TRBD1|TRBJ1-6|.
CASSPNPPTGVNSPLHF
TGTGCCAGCAGCCCCAACCCCCCGACAGGGGTTAATTCACCCCTCCACTTT
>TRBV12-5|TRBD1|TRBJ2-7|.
CASGKGQGVTYEQYF
TGTGCTAGTGGTAAGGGACAGGGTGTAACCTACGAGCAGTACTTC
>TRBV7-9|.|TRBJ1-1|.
CASSLGGLLGAFF
TGTGCCAGCAGCTTAGGGGGACTCTTGGGAGCTTTCTTT
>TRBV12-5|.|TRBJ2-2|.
CASGLVRGGTNTGELFF
TGTGCTAGTGGTTTGGTACGAGGCGGAACTAACACCGGGGAGCTGTTTTTT
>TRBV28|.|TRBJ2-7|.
CASSRGKDYVQYF
TGTGCCAGCAGTCGCGGGAAAGACTACGTGCAGTACTTC
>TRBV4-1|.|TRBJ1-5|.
CASSQGGNQPQHF
TGCGCCAGCAGCCAAGGAGGGAATCAGCCCCAGCATTTT
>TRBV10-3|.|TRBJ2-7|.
CATPGGKGGGRYEQYF
TGTGCCACCCCCGGAGGGAAAGGGGGCGGAAGATACGAGCAGTACTTC
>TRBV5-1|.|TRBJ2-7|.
CASSRDNLYEQYF
TGCGCCAGCAGCCGGGACAACCTCTACGAGCAGTACTTC
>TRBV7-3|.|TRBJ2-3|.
CASSLNHQDTQYF
TGTGCCAGCAGCTTAAACCACCAGGATACGCAGTATTTT
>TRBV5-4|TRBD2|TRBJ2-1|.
CASSPLAGANNEQFF
TGTGCCAGCAGCCCTCTAGCGGGAGCCAACAATGAGCAGTTCTTC
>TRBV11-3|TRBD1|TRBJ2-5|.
CASSHRGQGWETQYF
TGTGCCAGCAGCCACCGAGGACAGGGATGGGAGACCCAGTACTTC
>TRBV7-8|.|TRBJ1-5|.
CASSLNNQPQHF
TGTGCCAGCAGCCTGAACAATCAGCCCCAGCATTTT
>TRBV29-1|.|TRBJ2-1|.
CSVESRGGSPRYNEQFF
TGCAGCGTTGAAAGCAGGGGGGGGTCGCCACGATACAATGAGCAGTTCTTC
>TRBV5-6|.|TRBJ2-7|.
CASSLVGDEQYF
TGTGCCAGCAGCTTGGTCGGAGACGAGCAGTACTTC
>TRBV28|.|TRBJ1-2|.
CASSRGGAGQNYGYTF
TGTGCCAGCAGTCGAGGGGGGGCAGGACAAAACTATGGCTACACCTTC
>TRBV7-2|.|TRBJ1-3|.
CASSSQVLSGNTIYF
TGTGCCAGCAGTTCCCAGGTTCTCTCTGGAAACACCATATATTTT
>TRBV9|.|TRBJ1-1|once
CASSVEPNTEAFF
TGTGCCAGCAGCGTAGAGCCTAACACTGAAGCTTTCTTT
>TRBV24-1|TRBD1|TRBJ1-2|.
CATSAPGQGGGYTF
TGTGCCACCAGTGCCCCCGGACAGGGGGGTGGCTACACCTTC
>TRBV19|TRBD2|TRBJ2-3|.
CASSYGGVGTDTQYF
TGTGCCAGTTCCTATGGGGGGGTCGGCACAGATACGCAGTATTTT
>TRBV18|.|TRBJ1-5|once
CASSQGQPNQPQHF
TGTGCCAGCTCACAGGGACAACCCAATCAGCCCCAGCATTTT